The T cell receptor (beta chain) described here comes from a study of immune cell composition in non-small cell lung cancer. Whole-study findings and limits: Overall clonality, unlike maximal tumour-associated clone frequency, did not predict TIL reactivity.

Assay: immunoSEQ multiplex PCR; the TCRdb copy retains only in-frame clones and omits some. Of roughly 9,500 clones detected, around three quarters appear once; the ten largest clones hold 9.5% to 15%. The CDR3 totals 18 residues. The germline V gene encodes CDR1 WSHSY and CDR2 SAAADI. J was trimmed by 4 bases and V by 4 bases; bases with no gene match: 14. Normal lung sampling was at least 3 cm from the tumour, as distant as possible. In regard to this clone: Its antigen is not known.

This chain links TRBV10-2 with TRBJ2-3, with TRBD2 identical over 10 bases. This sequence originates from a human donor with non-small cell lung cancer. Sequenced input: non-adjacent lung tissue. The CDR3 DNA is TGCGCCAGCAGTGTGAACCCGGGGAGCGGGGGGGGAGCAGATACGCAGTATTTT. Residues: CASSVNPGSGGGADTQYF.